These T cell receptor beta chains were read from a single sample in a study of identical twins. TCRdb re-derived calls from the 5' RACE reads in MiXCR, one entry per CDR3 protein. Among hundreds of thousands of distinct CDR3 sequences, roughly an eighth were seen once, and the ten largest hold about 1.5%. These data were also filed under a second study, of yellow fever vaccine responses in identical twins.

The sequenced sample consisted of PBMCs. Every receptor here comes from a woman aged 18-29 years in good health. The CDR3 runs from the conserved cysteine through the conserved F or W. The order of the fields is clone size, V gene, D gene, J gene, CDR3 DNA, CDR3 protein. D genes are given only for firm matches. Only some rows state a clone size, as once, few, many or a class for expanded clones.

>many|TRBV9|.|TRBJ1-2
TGTGCCAGCAGCCACCTTGAGTACTATGGCTACACCTTC
CASSHLEYYGYTF
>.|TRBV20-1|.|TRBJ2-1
TGCAGTGCTAGAGACCCACCCCAGTTCTTC
CSARDPPQFF
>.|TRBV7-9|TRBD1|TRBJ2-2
TGTGCCAGCAGCTCTCACAGGGGGAGCACCGGGGAGCTGTTTTTT
CASSSHRGSTGELFF
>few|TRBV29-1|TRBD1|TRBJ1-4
TGCAGCGTTGTTCCAGGACAGGGGGTACAAAAACTGTTTTTT
CSVVPGQGVQKLFF
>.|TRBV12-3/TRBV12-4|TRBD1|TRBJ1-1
TGTGCCAGCAGTCCAGACGGGACAGCTGAAGCTTTCTTT
CASSPDGTAEAFF
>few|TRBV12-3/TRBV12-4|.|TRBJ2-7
TGTGCCAGCTGTCCCCGTCCCTACGAGCAGTACTTC
CASCPRPYEQYF
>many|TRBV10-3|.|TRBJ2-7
TGTGCCATCGGTCAGGACCTCTCGGTTGAGCAGTACTTC
CAIGQDLSVEQYF
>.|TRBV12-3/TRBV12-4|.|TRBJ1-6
TGTGCCAGCACCGCGGCGGGCCCCTTGAATTCACCCCTCCACTTT
CASTAAGPLNSPLHF
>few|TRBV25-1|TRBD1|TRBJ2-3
TGTGCCAGCAGTGACCCAGGGGGCGAGACAGATACGCAGTATTTT
CASSDPGGETDTQYF
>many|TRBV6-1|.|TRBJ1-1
TGTGCCAGCAGTGAGATTATGGTAACTGAAGCTTTCTTT
CASSEIMVTEAFF
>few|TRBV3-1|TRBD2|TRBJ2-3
TGTGCCAGCAGCAATCCAGGACTAGCCCGAGGGTGGGATACGCAGTATTTT
CASSNPGLARGWDTQYF
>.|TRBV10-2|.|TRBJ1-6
TGCGCCAGCAGTGAGTTGGCGAGCTCCTATAATTCACCCCTCCACTTT
CASSELASSYNSPLHF
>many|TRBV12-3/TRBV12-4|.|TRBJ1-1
TGTGCCAGCAGCCATGGTGCCCGGGCGGCGAACACTGAAGCTTTCTTT
CASSHGARAANTEAFF
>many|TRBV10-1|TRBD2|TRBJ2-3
TGCGCCAGCAGTGGGCCCCAGGGACGGGGGGTCAGCACAGATACGCAGTATTTT
CASSGPQGRGVSTDTQYF
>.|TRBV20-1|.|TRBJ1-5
TGCAGTGCTAGTGAAGAGGGAGCCTTTAGCAATCAGCCCCAGCATTTT
CSASEEGAFSNQPQHF
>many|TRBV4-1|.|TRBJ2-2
TGCGCCAGCAGCCCCCGGGACCGCTCGAACACCGGGGAGCTGTTTTTT
CASSPRDRSNTGELFF
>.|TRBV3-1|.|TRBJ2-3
TGTGCCTGCTCCAAGGAGGTTCCTTGGACACAGGGAGATACGCAGTATTTT
CACSKEVPWTQGDTQYF
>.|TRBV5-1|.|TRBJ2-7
TGCGCCAGGCGCCGGGACAATGTCAACGAGCAGTACTTC
CARRRDNVNEQYF
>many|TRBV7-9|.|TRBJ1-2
TGTGCCAGCAGCACCCCGGGACAACTGAACTATGGCTACACCTTC
CASSTPGQLNYGYTF
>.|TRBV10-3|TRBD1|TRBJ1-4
TGTGCCATCAGCTCAGGGGGTACTAATGAAAAACTGTTTTTT
CAISSGGTNEKLFF
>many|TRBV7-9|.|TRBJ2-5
TGTGCCAGCAGCTTAAGCGGCAGTGAAGAGACCCAGTACTTC
CASSLSGSEETQYF
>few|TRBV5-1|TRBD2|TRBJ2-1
TGCGCCAGCTCGTTTGGACTAGCGGGAGCACCTCGGAATGAGCAGTTCTTC
CASSFGLAGAPRNEQFF
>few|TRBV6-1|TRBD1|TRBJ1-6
TGTGCCAGCACCTCGACAGGGAGCTCCTATAATTCACCCCTCCACTTT
CASTSTGSSYNSPLHF